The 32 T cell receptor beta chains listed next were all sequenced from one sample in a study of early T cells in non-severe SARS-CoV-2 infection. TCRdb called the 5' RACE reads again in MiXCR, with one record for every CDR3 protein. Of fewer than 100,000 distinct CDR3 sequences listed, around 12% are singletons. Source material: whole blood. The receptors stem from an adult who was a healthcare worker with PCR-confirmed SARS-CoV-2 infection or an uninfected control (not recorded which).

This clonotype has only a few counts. In DNA form, the CDR3 reads TGCAGTGCTAGAGACAGGGTTCGGTACACTGAAGCTTTCTTT. It is translated as CSARDRVRYTEAFF. The chain couples TRBV20-1 to TRBJ1-1, with D perhaps TRBD1 (5 bases). The CDR3 loop spans 14 amino acids. Germline V gene lookup returns CDR1 DFQATT and CDR2 SNEGSKA (reference sequence). Trimming cost V 0 bases and J 3 bases, with 11 bases left between them.

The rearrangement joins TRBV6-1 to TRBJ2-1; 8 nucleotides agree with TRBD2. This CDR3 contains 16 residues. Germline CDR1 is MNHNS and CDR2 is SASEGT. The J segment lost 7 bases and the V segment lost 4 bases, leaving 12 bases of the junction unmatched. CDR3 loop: CASSAVGGASGNEQFF. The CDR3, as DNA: TGTGCCAGCAGTGCCGTAGGGGGGGCTAGCGGGAATGAGCAGTTCTTC.

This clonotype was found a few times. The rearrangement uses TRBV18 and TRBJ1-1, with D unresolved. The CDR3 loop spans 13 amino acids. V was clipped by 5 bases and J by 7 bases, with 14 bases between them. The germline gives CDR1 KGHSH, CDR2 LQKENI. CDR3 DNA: TGTGCCAGCTCATTCAGCACGTACCGTGAAGCTTTCTTT. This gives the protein CASSFSTYREAFF.

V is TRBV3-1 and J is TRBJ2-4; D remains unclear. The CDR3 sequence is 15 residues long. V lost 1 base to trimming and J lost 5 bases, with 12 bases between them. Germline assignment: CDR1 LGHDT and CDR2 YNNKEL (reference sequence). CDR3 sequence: CASSQVAGRENIQYF. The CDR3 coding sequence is TGTGCCAGCAGCCAAGTTGCAGGCCGTGAAAACATTCAGTACTTC.

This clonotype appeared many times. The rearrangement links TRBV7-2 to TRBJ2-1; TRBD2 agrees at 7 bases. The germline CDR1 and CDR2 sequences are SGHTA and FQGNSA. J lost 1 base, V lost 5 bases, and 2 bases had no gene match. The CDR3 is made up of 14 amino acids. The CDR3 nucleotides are TGTGCCAGCAGCCAGCGGGGTTCCTACAATGAGCAGTTCTTC. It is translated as CASSQRGSYNEQFF.

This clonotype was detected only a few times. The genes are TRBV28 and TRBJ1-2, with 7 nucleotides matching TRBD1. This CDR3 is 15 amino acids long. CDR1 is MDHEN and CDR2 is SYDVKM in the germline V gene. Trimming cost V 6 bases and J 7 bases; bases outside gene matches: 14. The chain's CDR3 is CASSPGTASMGGYTF. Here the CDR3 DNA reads TGTGCCAGCAGCCCCGGGACAGCTTCTATGGGTGGCTACACCTTC.

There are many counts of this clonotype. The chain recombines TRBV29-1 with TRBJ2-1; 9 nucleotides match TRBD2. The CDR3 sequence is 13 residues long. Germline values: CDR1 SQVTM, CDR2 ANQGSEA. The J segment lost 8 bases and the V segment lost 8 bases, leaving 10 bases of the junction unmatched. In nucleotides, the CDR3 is TGCAGCCTGAACGGCGGGAGGGGGGATGAGCAGTTCTTC. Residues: CSLNGGRGDEQFF.

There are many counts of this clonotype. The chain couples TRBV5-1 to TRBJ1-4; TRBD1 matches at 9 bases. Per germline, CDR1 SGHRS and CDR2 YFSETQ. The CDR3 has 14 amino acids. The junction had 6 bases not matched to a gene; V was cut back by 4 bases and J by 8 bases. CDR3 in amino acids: CASSLGQGGEKLFF. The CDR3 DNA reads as TGCGCCAGCAGCCTGGGACAGGGCGGAGAAAAACTGTTTTTT.

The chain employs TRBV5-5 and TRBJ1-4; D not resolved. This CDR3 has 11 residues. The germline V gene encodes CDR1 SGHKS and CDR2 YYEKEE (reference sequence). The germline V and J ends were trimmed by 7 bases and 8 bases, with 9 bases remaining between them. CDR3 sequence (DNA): TGTGCCAGCGGCGCTGCGGAAAAACTGTTTTTT. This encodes CASGAAEKLFF.

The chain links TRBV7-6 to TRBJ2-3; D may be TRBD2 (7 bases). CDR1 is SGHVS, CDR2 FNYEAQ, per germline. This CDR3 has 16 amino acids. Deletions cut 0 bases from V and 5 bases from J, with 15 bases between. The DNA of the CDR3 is TGTGCCAGCAGCTTAGCAGCGGGACCGACAGGAGATACGCAGTATTTT. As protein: CASSLAAGPTGDTQYF.

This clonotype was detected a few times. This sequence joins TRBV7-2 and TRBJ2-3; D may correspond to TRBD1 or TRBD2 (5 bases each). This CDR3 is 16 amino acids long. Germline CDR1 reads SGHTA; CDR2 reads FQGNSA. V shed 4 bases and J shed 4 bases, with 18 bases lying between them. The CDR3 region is CASSSLGVRSADTQYF. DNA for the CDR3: TGTGCCAGCAGCTCCCTGGGGGTACGAAGCGCAGATACGCAGTATTTT.

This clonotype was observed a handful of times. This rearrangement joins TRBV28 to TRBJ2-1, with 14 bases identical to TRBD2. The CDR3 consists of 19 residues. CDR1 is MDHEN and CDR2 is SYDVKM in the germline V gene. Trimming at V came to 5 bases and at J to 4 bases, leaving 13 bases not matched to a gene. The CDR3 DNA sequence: TGTGCCAGCAGTACACCCAAATGGGGGACTAGCGGGGGTTACAATGAGCAGTTCTTC. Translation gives CASSTPKWGTSGGYNEQFF. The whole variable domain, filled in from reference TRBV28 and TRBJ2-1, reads DVKVTQSSRYLVKRTGEKVFLECVQDMDHENMFWYRQDPGLGLRLIYFSYDVKMKEKGDIPEGYSVSREKKERFSLILESASTNQTSMYLCASSTPKWGTSGGYNEQFFGPGTRLTVL.

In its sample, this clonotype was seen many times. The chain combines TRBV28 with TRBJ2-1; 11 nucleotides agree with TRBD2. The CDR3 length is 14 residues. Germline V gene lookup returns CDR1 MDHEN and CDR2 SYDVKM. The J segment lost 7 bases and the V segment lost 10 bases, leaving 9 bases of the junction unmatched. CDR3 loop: CATSYSGRANEQFF. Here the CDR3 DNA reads TGTGCCACCTCTTATAGCGGGAGGGCTAATGAGCAGTTCTTC.

The CDR3 DNA reads TGTGCCAGCAGCTCGACAGGGGCGTACAATGAGCAGTTCTTC. This gives the protein CASSSTGAYNEQFF. The chain employs TRBV6-2 or TRBV6-3 and TRBJ2-1; 8 bases align to TRBD1. The J segment lost 4 bases and the V segment lost 6 bases, leaving 5 bases of the junction unmatched. This CDR3 comprises 14 residues. Germline V CDR1 and CDR2: MNHEY, SVGEGT.

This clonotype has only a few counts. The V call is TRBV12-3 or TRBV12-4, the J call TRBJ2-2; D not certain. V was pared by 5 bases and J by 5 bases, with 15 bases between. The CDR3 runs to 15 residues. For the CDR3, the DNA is TGTGCCAGCAGTCCCCCTAGTATGATTACCGGGGAGCTGTTTTTT. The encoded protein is CASSPPSMITGELFF.

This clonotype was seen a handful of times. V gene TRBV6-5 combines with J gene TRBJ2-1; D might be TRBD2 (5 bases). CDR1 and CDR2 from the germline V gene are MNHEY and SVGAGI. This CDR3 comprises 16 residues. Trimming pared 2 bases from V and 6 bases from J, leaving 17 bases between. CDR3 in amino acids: CASSYDDLGSFNEQFF. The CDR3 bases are TGTGCCAGCAGTTACGATGACTTAGGGAGCTTCAATGAGCAGTTCTTC.

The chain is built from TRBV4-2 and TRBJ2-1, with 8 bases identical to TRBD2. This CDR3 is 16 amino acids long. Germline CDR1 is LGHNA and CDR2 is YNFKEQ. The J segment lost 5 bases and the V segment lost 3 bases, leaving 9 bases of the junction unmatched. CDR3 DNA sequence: TGTGCCAGCAGCCATTTAGGCGGGAGGAGCGACAATGAGCAGTTCTTC. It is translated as CASSHLGGRSDNEQFF.

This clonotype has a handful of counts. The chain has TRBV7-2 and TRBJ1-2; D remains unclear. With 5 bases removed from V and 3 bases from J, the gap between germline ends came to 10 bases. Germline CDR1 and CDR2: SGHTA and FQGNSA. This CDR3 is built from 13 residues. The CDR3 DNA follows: TGTGCCAGCAGCCCCTTACAGCACTATGGCTACACCTTC. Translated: CASSPLQHYGYTF.

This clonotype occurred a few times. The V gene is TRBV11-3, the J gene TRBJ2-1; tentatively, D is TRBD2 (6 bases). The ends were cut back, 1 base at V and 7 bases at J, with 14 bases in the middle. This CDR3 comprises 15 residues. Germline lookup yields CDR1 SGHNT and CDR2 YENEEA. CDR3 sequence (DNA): TGTGCCAGCAGCTTAGGGCGGGGCCTCAGGAATGAGCAGTTCTTC. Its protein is CASSLGRGLRNEQFF.

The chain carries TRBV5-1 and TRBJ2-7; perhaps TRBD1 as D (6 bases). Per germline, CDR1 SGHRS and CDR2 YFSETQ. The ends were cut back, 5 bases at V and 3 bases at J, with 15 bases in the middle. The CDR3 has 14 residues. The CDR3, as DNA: TGCGCCAGCAGTCCGGGACAAGCTTACTACGAGCAGTACTTC. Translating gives CASSPGQAYYEQYF.

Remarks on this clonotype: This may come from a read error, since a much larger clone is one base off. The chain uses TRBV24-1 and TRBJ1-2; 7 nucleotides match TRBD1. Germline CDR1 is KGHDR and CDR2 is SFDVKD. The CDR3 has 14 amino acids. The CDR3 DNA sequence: TGTGCCACCAGTGATACCCGAGGGGGCTATAGCTACACCTTC. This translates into CATSDTRGGYSYTF.

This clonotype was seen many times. In DNA form, the CDR3 reads TGTGCCAGCAGTAAACAGGGAGCGGGCGGGGAGCTGTTTTTT. Translation gives CASSKQGAGGELFF. The V and J genes are TRBV6-6 and TRBJ2-2; D might be TRBD1 or TRBD2, each matching 6 bases. CDR1 and CDR2 (germline): MNHNY, SVGAGI (reference sequence). The germline V and J ends were trimmed by 5 bases and 7 bases, with 14 bases remaining between them. The CDR3 length is 14 residues.

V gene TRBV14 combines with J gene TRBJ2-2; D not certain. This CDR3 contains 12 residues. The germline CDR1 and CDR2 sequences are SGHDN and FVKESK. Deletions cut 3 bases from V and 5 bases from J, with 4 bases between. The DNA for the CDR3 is TGTGCCAGCAGCCATTATACCGGGGAGCTGTTTTTT. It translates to CASSHYTGELFF.

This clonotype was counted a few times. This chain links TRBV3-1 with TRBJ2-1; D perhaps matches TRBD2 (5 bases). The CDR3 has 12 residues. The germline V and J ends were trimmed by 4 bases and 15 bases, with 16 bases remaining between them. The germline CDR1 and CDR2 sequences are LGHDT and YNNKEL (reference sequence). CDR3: CASSPTIGVLFF. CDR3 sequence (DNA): TGTGCCAGCAGCCCAACTATCGGGGTCTTGTTCTTC.

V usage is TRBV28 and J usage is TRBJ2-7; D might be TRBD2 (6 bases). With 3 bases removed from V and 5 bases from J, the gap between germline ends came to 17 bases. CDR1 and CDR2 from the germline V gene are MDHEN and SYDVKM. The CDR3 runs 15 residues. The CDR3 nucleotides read TGTGCCAGCAGTTTCCCGACTAGGCGGGGCCACGAGCAGTACTTC. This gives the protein CASSFPTRRGHEQYF.

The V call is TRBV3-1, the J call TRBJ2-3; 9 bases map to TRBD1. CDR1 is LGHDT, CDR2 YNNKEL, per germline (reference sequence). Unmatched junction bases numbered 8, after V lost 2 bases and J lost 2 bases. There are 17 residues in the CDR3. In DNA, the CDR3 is TGTGCCAGCAGCCAAACTACAGGGGGCGTCCCCACAGATACGCAGTATTTT. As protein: CASSQTTGGVPTDTQYF.

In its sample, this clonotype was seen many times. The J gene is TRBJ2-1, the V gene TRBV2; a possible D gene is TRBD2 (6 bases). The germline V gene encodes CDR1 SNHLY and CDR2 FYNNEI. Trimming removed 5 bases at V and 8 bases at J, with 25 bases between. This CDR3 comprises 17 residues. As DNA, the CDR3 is TGTGCCAGCAGTTCGTCCCCGGGACTTCCATCTAGTGATGAGCAGTTCTTC. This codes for CASSSSPGLPSSDEQFF.

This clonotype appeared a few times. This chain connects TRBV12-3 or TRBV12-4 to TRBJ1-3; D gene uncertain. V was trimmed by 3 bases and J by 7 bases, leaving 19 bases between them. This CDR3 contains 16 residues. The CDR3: CASSFPGIGLGNTIYF. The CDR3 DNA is TGTGCCAGCAGTTTCCCAGGAATAGGCCTCGGGAACACCATATATTTT.

CDR3 sequence: CASSLASGRGFYEQYF. CDR3 DNA: TGCGCCAGCAGCTTGGCCTCAGGCAGGGGCTTCTACGAGCAGTACTTC. The rearrangement joins TRBV5-1 to TRBJ2-7; D might be TRBD1 (6 bases). This CDR3 contains 16 residues. Per germline, CDR1 SGHRS and CDR2 YFSETQ. The germline V and J ends were trimmed by 0 bases and 3 bases, with 16 bases remaining between them.

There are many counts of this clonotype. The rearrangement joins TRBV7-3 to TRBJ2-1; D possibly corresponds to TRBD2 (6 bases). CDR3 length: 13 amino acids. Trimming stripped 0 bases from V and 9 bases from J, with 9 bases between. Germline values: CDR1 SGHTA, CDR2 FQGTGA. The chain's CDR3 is CASSLTGGVEQFF. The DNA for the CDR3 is TGTGCCAGCAGCTTAACGGGCGGGGTTGAGCAGTTCTTC.

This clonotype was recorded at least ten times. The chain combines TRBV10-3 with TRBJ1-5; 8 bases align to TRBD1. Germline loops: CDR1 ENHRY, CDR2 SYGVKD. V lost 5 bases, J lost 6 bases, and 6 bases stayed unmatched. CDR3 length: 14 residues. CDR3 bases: TGTGCCATCAGTATCGGACAGGGCGGTCAGCCCCAGCATTTT. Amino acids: CAISIGQGGQPQHF.

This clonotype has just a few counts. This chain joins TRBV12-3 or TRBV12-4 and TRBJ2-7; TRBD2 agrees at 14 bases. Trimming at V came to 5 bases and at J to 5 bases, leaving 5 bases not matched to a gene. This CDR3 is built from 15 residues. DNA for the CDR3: TGTGCCAGCAGTGGGACTAGCGGGAGAAGCCACGAGCAGTACTTC. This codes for CASSGTSGRSHEQYF.